Presented here are 2 T cell receptor beta chains from one specimen sequenced in a study of CXCR3-negative and CXCR3-positive naive CD8 T cells (dated by TCRdb to between 2018 and 2020). Sequencing instrument: NextSeq 550. The Human TCR Profiling Kit (MiLaboratory) was used to make UMI-labeled 5' RACE TRB cDNA libraries. After reprocessing by TCRdb, each CDR3 protein sequence is one entry, and no DNA is given. The sample's table covers 65,000 to 85,000 distinct CDR3 sequences. The top ten clones comprise nearly 1.5% of the sample. The sequenced sample was naive CXCR3- CD8+ T cells from blood. Read against the paper, the sample's cell subset or site label means: CD45RO-CCR7+CD27+CD95- naive CD8+ T cells lacking CXCR3 (TNR3-). The receptors were sampled from a human donor in good health. Some clones in this sample may be carry-over from other donors' samples.

CDR3 region: CASSVVPDMRPDTQYF. The rearrangement uses TRBV9 and TRBJ2-3; there is no DNA to check the TCRdb D call of TRBD1. The CDR3 extends over 16 amino acids. Germline CDR1 is SGDLS and CDR2 is YYNGEE.

The rearrangement uses TRBV23-1 and TRBJ1-5. TRBV23-1 is marked as an open reading frame, function uncertain. The length of the CDR3 is 13 residues. CDR3 region: CASLSEGCQPQHF.